This TCR beta chain originates from a study of graft-versus-host responses after intestinal transplantation. Looking at the study overall: Transplantation in recipients was multivisceral, liver-intestinal, or isolated intestinal. All of the recipients had induction that used anti-thymocyte globulin, then tacrolimus and steroids for about 3 years. The study's findings and limits: GvH clonotypes were identified within recipient marrow, with a subset emerging first in ileum or blood. Allografts of one patient group, those with graft-donor T cell macrochimerism, had high graft-versus-host to host-versus-graft clonal ratios.

Some clones are missing from TCRdb's copy, which holds only in-frame ones; the method was immunoSEQ multiplex PCR. In the table there are about 92,000 clones, 90% to 95% of which are singletons. V lost 1 base to trimming and J lost 3 bases, with 10 bases between them. CDR3 size: 15 residues. The germline V gene encodes CDR1 PRHDT and CDR2 FYEKMQ (reference sequence). In the case of this clone: Its antigen remains unidentified.

This specimen was unstimulated CD8+ T cells sorted from spleen or lymph node cells, taken before intestinal transplant. The genes are TRBV13 and TRBJ2-1, with D possibly TRBD1 on 6 matching bases. The TCR sequence derives from a human donor who received an intestinal transplant. CDR3 in DNA: TGTGCCAGCAGCTTAGTCAGGGGCCTCTACAATGAGCAGTTCTTC. Translation gives CASSLVRGLYNEQFF.